The T cell receptor beta chain under discussion was sequenced for a study of CXCR3-negative and CXCR3-positive naive CD8 T cells. Germline V gene lookup returns CDR1 LGHNA and CDR2 YSLEER. This CDR3 contains 16 residues. The TRB libraries of cDNA were built by UMI-labeled 5' RACE. For each CDR3 protein, TCRdb gives one entry from its re-call of the 5' RACE reads, without DNA. Its clone listing holds 92,000 or so distinct CDR3 sequences. The sequenced sample consisted of naive CXCR3- CD8+ T cells from blood. Specified subset: CD45RO-CCR7+CD27+CD95- naive CD8+ T cells lacking CXCR3 (TNR3-). This clonotype was obtained from a human donor in good health. Some clones in this sample may be carry-over from other donors' samples. The chain recombines TRBV4-3 with TRBJ1-2; TCRdb reports TRBD1, a call that lacks DNA to check it against. The CDR3: CASSQPHRGPNYGYTF.